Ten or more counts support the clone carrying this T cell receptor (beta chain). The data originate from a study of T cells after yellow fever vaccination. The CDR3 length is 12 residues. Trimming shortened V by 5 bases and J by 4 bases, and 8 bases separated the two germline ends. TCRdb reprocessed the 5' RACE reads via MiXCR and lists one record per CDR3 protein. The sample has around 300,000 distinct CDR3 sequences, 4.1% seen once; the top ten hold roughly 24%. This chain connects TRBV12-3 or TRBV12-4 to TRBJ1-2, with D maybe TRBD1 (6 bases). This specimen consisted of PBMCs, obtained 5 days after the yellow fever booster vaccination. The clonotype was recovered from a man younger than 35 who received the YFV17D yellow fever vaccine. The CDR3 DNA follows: TGTGCCAGCAGTCCGACAGGCTATGGCTACACCTTC. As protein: CASSPTGYGYTF.